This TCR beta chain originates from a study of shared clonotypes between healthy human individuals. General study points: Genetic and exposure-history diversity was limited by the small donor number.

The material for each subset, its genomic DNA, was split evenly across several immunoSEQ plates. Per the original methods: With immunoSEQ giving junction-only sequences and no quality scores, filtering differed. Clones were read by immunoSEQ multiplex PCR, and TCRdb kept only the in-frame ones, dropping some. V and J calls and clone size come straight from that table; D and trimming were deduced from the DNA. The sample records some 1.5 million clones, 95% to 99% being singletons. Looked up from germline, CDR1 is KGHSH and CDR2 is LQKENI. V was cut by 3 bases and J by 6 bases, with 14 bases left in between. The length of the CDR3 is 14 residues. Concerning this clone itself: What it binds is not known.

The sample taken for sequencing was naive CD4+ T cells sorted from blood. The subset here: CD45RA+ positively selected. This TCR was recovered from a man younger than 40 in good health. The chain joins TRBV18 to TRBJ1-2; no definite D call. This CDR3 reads CASSPIRAADGYTF. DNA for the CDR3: TGTGCCAGCTCACCCATAAGGGCGGCCGATGGCTACACCTTC.